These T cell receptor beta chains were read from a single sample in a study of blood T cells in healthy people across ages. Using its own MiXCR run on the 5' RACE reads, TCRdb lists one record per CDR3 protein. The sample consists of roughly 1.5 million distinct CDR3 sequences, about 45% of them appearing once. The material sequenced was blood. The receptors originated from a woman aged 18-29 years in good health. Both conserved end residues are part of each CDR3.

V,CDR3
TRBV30,CAWSGQMNTGAFF
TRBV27,CASSLPPDGTGEQYF
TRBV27,CASSLGQHNPSGYTF
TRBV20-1,CSARDRVFGSTNEKLFF
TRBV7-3,CASSQSPGTGDYQFF
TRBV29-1,CSVGPGLAVLGNEQFF
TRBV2,CASVDLASGANVLTF
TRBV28,CASSRAGPNNVLTF
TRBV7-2,CASSAGTSALNEQFF
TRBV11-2,CASSLGIGGAHNEQFF
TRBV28,CASSLLFGIGDEQYF
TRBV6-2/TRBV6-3,CASSTPLAGRGANVLTF
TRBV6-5,CASSYAGVPNEKLFF
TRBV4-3,CASSRGLNRYDERFF
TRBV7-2,CASSPVRRKSSYEQYF
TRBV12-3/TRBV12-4,CASRFDETQYF
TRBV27,CASSLSGGATDTQYF
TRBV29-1,CSVGSTGKSETQYF
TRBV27,CASSLPGQWYEQYF
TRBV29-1,CGARRDPRNEQFF
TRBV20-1,CSARHRDTYEQYF
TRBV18,CASSPLREDGYTF
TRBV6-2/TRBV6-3,CASSPGLLSSYNEQFF
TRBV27,CASSPNPRTSGSYEQFF